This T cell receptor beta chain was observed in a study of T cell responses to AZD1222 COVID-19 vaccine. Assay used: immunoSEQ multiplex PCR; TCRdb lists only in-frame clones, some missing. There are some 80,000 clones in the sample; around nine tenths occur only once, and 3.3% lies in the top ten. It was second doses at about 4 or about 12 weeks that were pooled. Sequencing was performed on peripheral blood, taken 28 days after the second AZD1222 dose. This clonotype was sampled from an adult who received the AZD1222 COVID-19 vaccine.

CDR3 bases: TGTGCCAGCAGTGTAGACCCCCGTAGGGGTGGGAATGAAGCTTTCTTT. As protein: CASSVDPRRGGNEAFF. The J gene is TRBJ1-1, the V gene TRBV6-1; tentatively, D is TRBD1 (5 bases). Looked up from germline, CDR1 is MNHNS and CDR2 is SASEGT. V gave up 4 bases and J gave up 7 bases, with 22 bases separating them. The CDR3 is 16 amino acids.